This section outlines one TCR beta chain sequence together with its context. This sample was included in a study of cytomegalovirus exposure and HLA in healthy donors. The PCR made use of 60 Vbeta and 13 Jbeta primers. This table comes from immunoSEQ multiplex PCR, and its TCRdb copy is limited to in-frame clones, with some not included. The table has fewer than 250,000 clones, approximately 79% seen once. The V gene's germline CDR1 is MNHEY and CDR2 SMNVEV (reference sequence). V shed 5 bases and J 5 bases; nucleotides not matched to a gene: 7. The CDR3 is 14 residues long. The sample comprised PBMCs. This TCR came from a girl aged 2-10 years in good health and CMV-seronegative. The chain combines TRBV27 with TRBJ2-5, with 8 bases aligning to TRBD1. CDR3 loop: CASSTTDRVETQYF. In nucleotides, the CDR3 is TGTGCCAGCAGTACCACGGACAGGGTGGAGACCCAGTACTTC.